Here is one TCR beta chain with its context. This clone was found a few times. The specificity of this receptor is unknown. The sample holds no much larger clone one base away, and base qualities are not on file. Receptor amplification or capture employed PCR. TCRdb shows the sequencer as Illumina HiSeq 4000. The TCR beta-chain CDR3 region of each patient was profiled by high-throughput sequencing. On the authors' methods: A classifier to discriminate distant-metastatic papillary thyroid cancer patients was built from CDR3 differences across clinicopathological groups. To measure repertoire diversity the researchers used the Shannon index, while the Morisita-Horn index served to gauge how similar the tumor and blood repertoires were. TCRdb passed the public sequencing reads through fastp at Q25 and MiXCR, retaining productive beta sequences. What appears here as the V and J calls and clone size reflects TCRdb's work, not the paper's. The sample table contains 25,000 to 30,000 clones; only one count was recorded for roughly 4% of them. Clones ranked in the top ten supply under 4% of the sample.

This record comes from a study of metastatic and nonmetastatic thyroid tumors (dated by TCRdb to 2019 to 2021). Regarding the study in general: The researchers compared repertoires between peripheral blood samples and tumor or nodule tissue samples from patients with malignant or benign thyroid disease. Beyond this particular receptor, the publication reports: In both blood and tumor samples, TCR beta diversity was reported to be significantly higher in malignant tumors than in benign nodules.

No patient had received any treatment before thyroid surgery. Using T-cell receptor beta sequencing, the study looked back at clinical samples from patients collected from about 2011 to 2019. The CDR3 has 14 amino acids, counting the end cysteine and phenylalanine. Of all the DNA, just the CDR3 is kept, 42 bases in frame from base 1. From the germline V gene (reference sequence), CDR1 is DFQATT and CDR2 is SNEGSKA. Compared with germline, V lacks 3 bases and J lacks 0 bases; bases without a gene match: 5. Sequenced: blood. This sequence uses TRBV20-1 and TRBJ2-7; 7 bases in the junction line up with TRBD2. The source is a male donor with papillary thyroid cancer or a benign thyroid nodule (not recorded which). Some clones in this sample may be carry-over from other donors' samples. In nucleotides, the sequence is TGCAGTGCTAGGGGGGGGAGGAGCTCCTACGAGCAGTACTTC. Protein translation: CSARGGRSSYEQYF.